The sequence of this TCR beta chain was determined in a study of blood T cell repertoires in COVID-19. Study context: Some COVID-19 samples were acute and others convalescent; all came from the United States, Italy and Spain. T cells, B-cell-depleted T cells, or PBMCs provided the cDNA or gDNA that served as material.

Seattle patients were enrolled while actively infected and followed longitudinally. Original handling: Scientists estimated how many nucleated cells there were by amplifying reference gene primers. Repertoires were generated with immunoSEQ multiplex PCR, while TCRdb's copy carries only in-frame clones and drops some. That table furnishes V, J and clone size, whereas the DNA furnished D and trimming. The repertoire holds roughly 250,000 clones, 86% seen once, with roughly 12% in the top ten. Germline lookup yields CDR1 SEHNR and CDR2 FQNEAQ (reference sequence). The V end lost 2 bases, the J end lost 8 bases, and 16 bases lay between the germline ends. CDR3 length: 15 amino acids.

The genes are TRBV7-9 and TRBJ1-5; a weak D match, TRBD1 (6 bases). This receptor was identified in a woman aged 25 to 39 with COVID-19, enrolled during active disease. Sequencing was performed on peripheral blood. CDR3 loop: CASSLSGAGGEPQHF. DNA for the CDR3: TGTGCCAGCAGCTTATCAGGGGCCGGCGGTGAGCCCCAGCATTTT. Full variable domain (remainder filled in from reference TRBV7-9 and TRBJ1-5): DTGVSQNPRHKITKRGQNVTFRCDPISEHNRLYWYRQTLGQGPEFLTYFQNEAQLEKSRLLSDRFSAERPKGSFSTLEIQRTEQGDSAMYLCASSLSGAGGEPQHFGDGTRLSIL.